These 16 T cell receptor beta chains originate from one sample sequenced in a study of T cell responses to AZD1222 COVID-19 vaccine. Produced via immunoSEQ multiplex PCR; TCRdb's table is partial and in-frame only. The sample includes roughly 100,000 clones, 85% to 90% of them seen just once. The specimen comprised peripheral blood, sampled on day 0 of AZD1222 vaccination. These receptor sequences come from an adult in good health.

Only one count was recorded for this clone. The CDR3 region is CASSNLRGSYGYTF. DNA of the CDR3: TGTGCCAGCAGCAACCTCCGGGGGAGCTATGGCTACACCTTC. The chain uses TRBV21-1 and TRBJ1-2. TRBV21-1 is noted as a pseudogene. The CDR3 covers 14 residues.

This chain links TRBV4-1 with TRBJ2-1; TRBD2 agrees at 16 bases. With V trimmed by 6 bases and J by 7 bases, 15 bases remained unmatched. CDR3 length equals 19 residues. Germline loops: CDR1 MGHRA, CDR2 YSYEKL. CDR3 sequence reads: CASRRFPGTSGGAENEQFF. The CDR3 DNA reads as TGCGCCAGCAGGCGCTTTCCCGGGACTAGCGGGGGGGCCGAGAATGAGCAGTTCTTC.

The gene calls are TRBV7-9 and TRBJ1-3; D is possibly TRBD1 (5 bases). This CDR3 has 16 amino acids. Germline values: CDR1 SEHNR, CDR2 FQNEAQ (reference sequence). V lost 5 bases and J 7 bases, leaving 21 bases between the germline ends. For the CDR3, the DNA is TGTGCCAGCAGCGCCCTTAGGCGGGGCCAGGGTAACACCATATATTTT. It specifies CASSALRRGQGNTIYF.

The chain has TRBV19 and TRBJ1-1, with unresolved D. There are 14 residues in the CDR3. V gave up 0 bases and J gave up 5 bases, with 10 bases separating them. Looked up from germline, CDR1 is LNHDA and CDR2 is SQIVND (reference sequence). Written as DNA, the CDR3 is TGTGCCAGTAGTATAGAACACCTGGGGACTGAAGCTTTCTTT. It is translated as CASSIEHLGTEAFF.

V is TRBV7-2 and J is TRBJ1-5; D uncertain. Trimming shortened V by 5 bases and J by 5 bases, and 7 bases separated the two germline ends. CDR3 length: 12 residues. Per the germline V gene, CDR1 is SGHTA and CDR2 is FQGNSA. CDR3 in DNA: TGTGCCAGCAGCCACCTCTATCAGCCCCAGCATTTT. Amino acids: CASSHLYQPQHF.

The gene calls are TRBV2 and TRBJ1-5; D remains unclear. The V end was cut by 5 bases, the J end by 0 bases, with 11 bases between. Germline V gives CDR1 SNHLY, CDR2 FYNNEI. CDR3 size: 15 residues. The CDR3 DNA reads as TGTGCCAGCAGTCTAGAAGTGTATAGCAATCAGCCCCAGCATTTT. This translates into CASSLEVYSNQPQHF.

The chain links TRBV2 to TRBJ2-1; D is perhaps TRBD1 or TRBD2 (5 bases each). V was pared by 4 bases and J by 6 bases, with 16 bases between. In germline, CDR1 is SNHLY, CDR2 FYNNEI. CDR3 length equals 15 residues. This CDR3 is CASSGLLVGANEQFF. The CDR3 coding sequence is TGTGCCAGCAGTGGGTTACTAGTTGGGGCCAATGAGCAGTTCTTC.

The chain joins TRBV10-3 to TRBJ1-1, with D unresolved. Per the germline V gene, CDR1 is ENHRY and CDR2 is SYGVKD. The CDR3 has 12 amino acids. With 6 bases removed from V and 0 bases from J, the gap between germline ends came to 5 bases. In nucleotides, the CDR3 is TGTGCCATCAGGTCCATGAACACTGAAGCTTTCTTT. This gives the protein CAIRSMNTEAFF.

The chain is built from TRBV28 and TRBJ2-7, with 12 bases identical to TRBD2. This CDR3 has 14 residues. V shed 6 bases and J 3 bases; nucleotides not matched to a gene: 3. CDR1 MDHEN and CDR2 SYDVKM come from the germline V gene. CDR3 in DNA: TGTGCCAGCAGCACTAGCGGGAGGTACTACGAGCAGTACTTC. This gives the protein CASSTSGRYYEQYF.

This chain joins TRBV11-2 and TRBJ2-3; possibly TRBD1 for D (5 bases). The CDR3 is 14 amino acids. Trimming stripped 4 bases from V and 5 bases from J, with 13 bases between. Germline assignment: CDR1 SGHAT and CDR2 FQNNGV. The CDR3 region has the DNA TGTGCCAGCAGCTCTGTAGGGGCAGGAGATACGCAGTATTTT. Its protein is CASSSVGAGDTQYF. The whole variable domain, filled in from reference TRBV11-2 and TRBJ2-3, reads EAGVAQSPRYKIIEKRQSVAFWCNPISGHATLYWYQQILGQGPKLLIQFQNNGVVDDSQLPKDRFSAERLKGVDSTLKIQPAKLEDSAVYLCASSSVGAGDTQYFGPGTRLTVL.

This chain links TRBV4-1 with TRBJ2-7, with TRBD1 matching 7 bases. The CDR3 covers 14 residues. V shed 3 bases and J 7 bases; nucleotides not matched to a gene: 9. CDR1 and CDR2 from the germline V gene are MGHRA and YSYEKL. The CDR3 spells CASSHRPGQTEQYF. CDR3 DNA sequence: TGCGCCAGCAGCCACAGGCCGGGACAGACAGAGCAGTACTTC.

The rearrangement links TRBV6-6 to TRBJ2-5; TRBD2 aligns across 7 bases. J gave up 2 bases and V 7 bases, and 4 bases lay outside the gene matches. Germline V CDR1 and CDR2: MNHNY, SVGAGI (reference sequence). The CDR3 totals 13 residues. The CDR3 DNA reads TGTGCCAGCATAGCAGCGGGGCAAGAGACCCAGTACTTC. It encodes CASIAAGQETQYF.

The V and J genes are TRBV19 and TRBJ2-2; 7 bases are a match to TRBD1. The CDR3 length is 17 residues. With 4 bases clipped from V and 0 bases from J, the junction kept 8 bases outside the gene matches. Germline V gene lookup returns CDR1 LNHDA and CDR2 SQIVND (reference sequence). The CDR3 DNA is TGTGCCAGTAGTACGGGGACAGCCATCACGAACACCGGGGAGCTGTTTTTT. Amino acids: CASSTGTAITNTGELFF.

The chain recombines TRBV15 with TRBJ1-6; no reliable D call. This CDR3 is built from 15 residues. Trimming removed 0 bases from V and 7 bases from J, with 10 bases in between. Germline V gene lookup returns CDR1 LNHNV and CDR2 YYDKDF (reference sequence). The CDR3 here is CATSRDSKGNSPLHF. The CDR3, as DNA: TGTGCCACCAGCAGAGATTCTAAGGGAAATTCACCCCTCCACTTT.

This clone was detected only once. The chain carries TRBV19 and TRBJ2-1, with D possibly TRBD1 on 6 matching bases. With 3 bases removed from V and 2 bases from J, the gap between germline ends came to 11 bases. The length of the CDR3 is 15 residues. CDR1 is LNHDA, CDR2 SQIVND, per germline (reference sequence). DNA of the CDR3: TGTGCCAGTAGTATCTCAGGGGCTACCTACAATGAGCAGTTCTTC. Translated, it gives CASSISGATYNEQFF.

The J gene is TRBJ1-2, the V gene TRBV7-9; 7 bases are shared with TRBD1. The length of the CDR3 is 16 residues. Unmatched junction bases numbered 16, after V lost 5 bases and J lost 7 bases. The V gene's germline CDR1 is SEHNR and CDR2 FQNEAQ (reference sequence). CDR3 nucleotide sequence: TGTGCCAGCAGCCCAGGGGTCCAGGGGGTGAATCGTGGCTACACCTTC. Its translation is CASSPGVQGVNRGYTF.